Below, one T cell receptor beta chain is given with its context. This entry belongs to a study of control samples from healthy donors and cancer patients. CDR1 is SNHLY and CDR2 is FYNNEI in the germline V gene. This CDR3 is built from 13 residues. V was pared by 8 bases and J by 11 bases, with 21 bases between. The data were produced by immunoSEQ multiplex PCR, yet TCRdb's version contains in-frame clones alone and is incomplete. The sample holds some 20,000 clones, roughly 85% seen once. The gene calls are TRBV2 and TRBJ1-1; possibly TRBD1 for D (5 bases). Sequenced material: PBMCs. The receptor was isolated from a man aged 80 or over with head and neck cancer. CDR3 DNA sequence: TGTGCCAGCCTGTTGCTAGGGGTTGTGAGGGCTTTCTTT. Translated, it gives CASLLLGVVRAFF.